Listed below are T cell receptor beta chains from one sample, sequenced in a study of T cells in Graves' hyperthyroidism and ophthalmopathy. TCRdb fed the multiplex PCR reads into MiXCR, producing one record per CDR3 protein. Here the sample spans 700,000 to 950,000 distinct CDR3 sequences, roughly a third being singletons. The sequencing input was blood. These receptors were taken from a woman in her forties with Graves' hyperthyroidism. The CDR3 runs from the conserved cysteine through the conserved F or W. D genes are given only for firm matches. Not all rows give a size; the values are once, few, many and, for expanded clones, a class.

CDR3 DNA: TGTGCCAGCAGTTACTCTCCGGACAGCCTAAGCTTCTATGGCTACACCTTC; CDR3 protein: CASSYSPDSLSFYGYTF; V gene: TRBV6-5; D gene: .; clone size: many; J gene: TRBJ1-2
CDR3 DNA: TGTGCCAGCAGCTTAGATCTAGCGTCCGGGGAGCTGTTTTTT; CDR3 protein: CASSLDLASGELFF; V gene: TRBV11-3; D gene: .; clone size: .; J gene: TRBJ2-2
CDR3 DNA: TGTGCCAGCAGCTTGGAGGGGACAGGAGGAGCTTTCTTT; CDR3 protein: CASSLEGTGGAFF; V gene: TRBV5-5; D gene: TRBD1; clone size: .; J gene: TRBJ1-1
CDR3 DNA: TGTGCCATCAGTGAGTCGGGACCGGGATATGGCTACACCTTC; CDR3 protein: CAISESGPGYGYTF; V gene: TRBV10-3; D gene: .; clone size: many; J gene: TRBJ1-2
CDR3 DNA: TGTGCCAGCAGGCCCGGGGACAGGGGTGAAAAACTGTTTTTT; CDR3 protein: CASRPGDRGEKLFF; V gene: TRBV12-3/TRBV12-4; D gene: TRBD1; clone size: few; J gene: TRBJ1-4
CDR3 DNA: TGTGCCAGCAGCCCATTGGTAGGCCAACGCAATCAGCCCCAGCATTTT; CDR3 protein: CASSPLVGQRNQPQHF; V gene: TRBV7-9; D gene: .; clone size: many; J gene: TRBJ1-5
CDR3 DNA: TGTGCTAGTGGTTTGGTATTCGGTGGGGCCGTCTACGAGCAGTACTTC; CDR3 protein: CASGLVFGGAVYEQYF; V gene: TRBV12-5; D gene: .; clone size: .; J gene: TRBJ2-7
CDR3 DNA: TGTGCCAGCAGCGTAGGGAGGCAAGAGACCCAGTACTTC; CDR3 protein: CASSVGRQETQYF; V gene: TRBV9; D gene: .; clone size: many; J gene: TRBJ2-5
CDR3 DNA: TGTGCCAGCAGCGCCGGGGCCCAAGAGACCCAGTACTTC; CDR3 protein: CASSAGAQETQYF; V gene: TRBV9; D gene: .; clone size: .; J gene: TRBJ2-5
CDR3 DNA: TGTGCCAGCAGCTTAGTTTTAGGGGATGAAGCTTTCTTT; CDR3 protein: CASSLVLGDEAFF; V gene: TRBV7-6; D gene: .; clone size: many; J gene: TRBJ1-1
CDR3 DNA: TGTGCCAGTCGGCCGCAGGGGGCCCGCGAGCAGTACTTC; CDR3 protein: CASRPQGAREQYF; V gene: TRBV19; D gene: TRBD1; clone size: .; J gene: TRBJ2-7
CDR3 DNA: TGTGCCAGTAGTATTACTCGGAACACCGGGGAGCTGTTTTTT; CDR3 protein: CASSITRNTGELFF; V gene: TRBV19; D gene: .; clone size: .; J gene: TRBJ2-2
CDR3 DNA: TGTGCCAGCAGCTCGGGACTAGCGGGGCGGTACACCGGGGAGCTGTTTTTT; CDR3 protein: CASSSGLAGRYTGELFF; V gene: TRBV7-8; D gene: TRBD2; clone size: .; J gene: TRBJ2-2
CDR3 DNA: TGTGCCAGCGACACCGGGTCCACTGAAGCTTTCTTT; CDR3 protein: CASDTGSTEAFF; V gene: TRBV2; D gene: .; clone size: many; J gene: TRBJ1-1
CDR3 DNA: TGCAGTGCCCGGCAAGGCGGGATGAGCTCCTACGAGCAGTACTTC; CDR3 protein: CSARQGGMSSYEQYF; V gene: TRBV20-1; D gene: .; clone size: .; J gene: TRBJ2-7
CDR3 DNA: TGTGCCATCAGTTATACGGACAGTCTGGAGACCCAGTACTTC; CDR3 protein: CAISYTDSLETQYF; V gene: TRBV10-3; D gene: .; clone size: .; J gene: TRBJ2-5
CDR3 DNA: TGTGCCAGCAGTGAAGGGACAGGTTCTGTTTCACCCCTCCACTTT; CDR3 protein: CASSEGTGSVSPLHF; V gene: TRBV2; D gene: TRBD1; clone size: .; J gene: TRBJ1-6
CDR3 DNA: TGTGCCAGTAGTCATGGACTGCTTGGCTACGAGCAGTACTTC; CDR3 protein: CASSHGLLGYEQYF; V gene: TRBV19; D gene: .; clone size: many; J gene: TRBJ2-7
CDR3 DNA: TGTGCCAGCTCACCGGGCCGACTGCCTTACTCTGGGGCCAACGTCCTGACTTTC; CDR3 protein: CASSPGRLPYSGANVLTF; V gene: TRBV28; D gene: .; clone size: few; J gene: TRBJ2-6
CDR3 DNA: TGCGCCAGCAGCCAAGATCCGGACAGAAATTCACCCCTCCACTTT; CDR3 protein: CASSQDPDRNSPLHF; V gene: TRBV5-1; D gene: .; clone size: few; J gene: TRBJ1-6
CDR3 DNA: TGTGCCAGCAGCTTAGATGACGGTGTTACAGGGAACTACGAGCAGTACTTC; CDR3 protein: CASSLDDGVTGNYEQYF; V gene: TRBV11-2; D gene: .; clone size: .; J gene: TRBJ2-7
CDR3 DNA: TGTGCCAGCAGCCAAGAGGGGACAGGGGGAGAGACCCAGTACTTC; CDR3 protein: CASSQEGTGGETQYF; V gene: TRBV14; D gene: TRBD1; clone size: many; J gene: TRBJ2-5
CDR3 DNA: TGTGCCAGCCAGGGGGAGCCCCAGCATTTT; CDR3 protein: CASQGEPQHF; V gene: TRBV6-6; D gene: TRBD1; clone size: .; J gene: TRBJ1-5
CDR3 DNA: TGTGCCAGCAGCGGCGGGACAGGAAAGCAGTACTTC; CDR3 protein: CASSGGTGKQYF; V gene: TRBV7-2; D gene: TRBD1; clone size: few; J gene: TRBJ2-7
CDR3 DNA: TGTGCCAGCAGCCACCCCCGGGGGAGCTCCTACGAGCAGTACTTC; CDR3 protein: CASSHPRGSSYEQYF; V gene: TRBV2; D gene: .; clone size: .; J gene: TRBJ2-7
CDR3 DNA: TGCAGCGTTGACGGTCCAGCCGCCACAGATACGCAGTATTTT; CDR3 protein: CSVDGPAATDTQYF; V gene: TRBV29-1; D gene: .; clone size: .; J gene: TRBJ2-3
CDR3 DNA: TGTGCCAGCAAAGGTAGCAGCCTTCAAGAGACCCAGTACTTC; CDR3 protein: CASKGSSLQETQYF; V gene: TRBV7-9; D gene: .; clone size: many; J gene: TRBJ2-5
CDR3 DNA: TGTGCCACCAGTGATTTCCCCCAAGAGACCCAGTACTTC; CDR3 protein: CATSDFPQETQYF; V gene: TRBV24-1; D gene: .; clone size: many; J gene: TRBJ2-5
CDR3 DNA: TGTGCCAGTAGTATGGGAAAAAATAGCAATCAGCCCCAGCATTTT; CDR3 protein: CASSMGKNSNQPQHF; V gene: TRBV19; D gene: .; clone size: many; J gene: TRBJ1-5
CDR3 DNA: TGTGCCAGCACCCCTGGGAGCAGATCCTACGAGCAGTACTTC; CDR3 protein: CASTPGSRSYEQYF; V gene: TRBV7-2; D gene: .; clone size: many; J gene: TRBJ2-7
CDR3 DNA: TGTGCCAGCTCACCGACGCCGGGAGAGACCCAGTACTTC; CDR3 protein: CASSPTPGETQYF; V gene: TRBV18; D gene: .; clone size: few; J gene: TRBJ2-5
CDR3 DNA: TGTGCCAGCAGCCGGGGGATCAACACCGGGGAGCTGTTTTTT; CDR3 protein: CASSRGINTGELFF; V gene: TRBV6-2/TRBV6-3; D gene: .; clone size: .; J gene: TRBJ2-2
CDR3 DNA: TGCGCCAGCAGTCTCGCTAGCGGGGGACAAGGGGAGACCCAGTACTTC; CDR3 protein: CASSLASGGQGETQYF; V gene: TRBV4-3; D gene: TRBD2; clone size: few; J gene: TRBJ2-5
CDR3 DNA: TGTGCCAGCAGCCTCTGGGGTGGAACGGTTGGTGAAAAACTGTTTTTT; CDR3 protein: CASSLWGGTVGEKLFF; V gene: TRBV7-9; D gene: .; clone size: .; J gene: TRBJ1-4
CDR3 DNA: TGTGCCAGCTCACCAATACAGACCAATCAGCCCCAGCATTTT; CDR3 protein: CASSPIQTNQPQHF; V gene: TRBV11-2; D gene: .; clone size: few; J gene: TRBJ1-5
CDR3 DNA: TGTGCCAGTAGTACAACCAGGGTAACTGAAGCTTTCTTT; CDR3 protein: CASSTTRVTEAFF; V gene: TRBV19; D gene: .; clone size: few; J gene: TRBJ1-1
CDR3 DNA: TGCAGTGCTATGGGGCTAGCGTACGAGCAGTACTTC; CDR3 protein: CSAMGLAYEQYF; V gene: TRBV20-1; D gene: .; clone size: few; J gene: TRBJ2-7
CDR3 DNA: TGTGCCAGCAGGTACAGGGGGAACACTGAAGCTTTCTTT; CDR3 protein: CASRYRGNTEAFF; V gene: TRBV12-3/TRBV12-4; D gene: TRBD1; clone size: many; J gene: TRBJ1-1
CDR3 DNA: TGTGCCAGCAGCTTGGGGACAGGACAAGGAAACACCATATATTTT; CDR3 protein: CASSLGTGQGNTIYF; V gene: TRBV7-6; D gene: TRBD1; clone size: many; J gene: TRBJ1-3
CDR3 DNA: TGTGCCAGCAGGCCCCGGGGGAGTACCTACGAGCAGTACTTC; CDR3 protein: CASRPRGSTYEQYF; V gene: TRBV12-3/TRBV12-4; D gene: .; clone size: .; J gene: TRBJ2-7
CDR3 DNA: TGTGCCAGCAGTTTACCCGGACGGATTGAAGCTTTCTTT; CDR3 protein: CASSLPGRIEAFF; V gene: TRBV28; D gene: .; clone size: .; J gene: TRBJ1-1
CDR3 DNA: TGTGCCAGCAGGAGACAGGGGGCCGCGAACACTGAAGCTTTCTTT; CDR3 protein: CASRRQGAANTEAFF; V gene: TRBV12-3/TRBV12-4; D gene: TRBD1; clone size: .; J gene: TRBJ1-1
CDR3 DNA: TGTGCCAGCAGCTCGTCAGGGAACACTGAAGCTTTCTTT; CDR3 protein: CASSSSGNTEAFF; V gene: TRBV5-1; D gene: .; clone size: many; J gene: TRBJ1-1
CDR3 DNA: TGTGCCAGCAGCTTTAGACAATGGGACACTGAAGCTTTCTTT; CDR3 protein: CASSFRQWDTEAFF; V gene: TRBV7-9; D gene: .; clone size: many; J gene: TRBJ1-1
CDR3 DNA: TGCGCCAGCAGCCAAGGAAAGGGACATTTCTCCTATGCCTACACCTTC; CDR3 protein: CASSQGKGHFSYAYTF; V gene: TRBV4-3; D gene: .; clone size: .; J gene: TRBJ1-2
CDR3 DNA: TGTGCCAGTAGCCCTGGACAGGGCGGTCAGCCCCAGCATTTT; CDR3 protein: CASSPGQGGQPQHF; V gene: TRBV19; D gene: TRBD1; clone size: many; J gene: TRBJ1-5
CDR3 DNA: TGTGCCAGTAGTGTACAGGCGCTAATATCCTCTGGGGCCAACGTCCTGACTTTC; CDR3 protein: CASSVQALISSGANVLTF; V gene: TRBV19; D gene: .; clone size: once; J gene: TRBJ2-6
CDR3 DNA: TGCGCCGGCAGCTTGGTACTTGAATCAAAAGTATACGAGCAGTACTTC; CDR3 protein: CAGSLVLESKVYEQYF; V gene: TRBV5-1; D gene: .; clone size: once; J gene: TRBJ2-7
CDR3 DNA: TGTGCCAGCAGCTTAGTCGGGACAGGGGGTAGCGACGAGCAGTACTTC; CDR3 protein: CASSLVGTGGSDEQYF; V gene: TRBV7-9; D gene: TRBD1; clone size: .; J gene: TRBJ2-7
CDR3 DNA: TGTGCCACCAGCAGGACAGGGCAGAGCAATCAGCCCCAGCATTTT; CDR3 protein: CATSRTGQSNQPQHF; V gene: TRBV15; D gene: TRBD1; clone size: .; J gene: TRBJ1-5
CDR3 DNA: TGTGCCAGCAGCTCCACCGACAGGCAAGAGACCCAGTACTTC; CDR3 protein: CASSSTDRQETQYF; V gene: TRBV5-4; D gene: .; clone size: many; J gene: TRBJ2-5
CDR3 DNA: TGTGCCAGCGCCTCCGGGGACAAAGAGACCCAGTACTTC; CDR3 protein: CASASGDKETQYF; V gene: TRBV19; D gene: .; clone size: few; J gene: TRBJ2-5
CDR3 DNA: TGTGCCAGCAGCCGGACAGGGCGCACTGAAGCTTTCTTT; CDR3 protein: CASSRTGRTEAFF; V gene: TRBV7-9; D gene: TRBD1; clone size: many; J gene: TRBJ1-1
CDR3 DNA: TGTGCCAGCAGCCGGGGGGACGGAGAGCAGTACTTC; CDR3 protein: CASSRGDGEQYF; V gene: TRBV7-2; D gene: TRBD2; clone size: .; J gene: TRBJ2-7